This TCR beta chain derives from a study of blood T cell repertoires in COVID-19. Profiling relied on immunoSEQ multiplex PCR, and the TCRdb table lists in-frame clones only, not all of them. The sample includes 52,000 or so clones, 78% seen only once; the top ten take around 5%. This CDR3 has 20 residues. Germline loops: CDR1 SGHNT, CDR2 YENEEA. Trimming took 0 bases from V and 7 from J; bases not matched to a gene: 13. This clone has a single count. Sequencing was performed on peripheral blood. The origin of this receptor is a human donor in a cohort sampled during active COVID-19. The V and J genes are TRBV11-3 and TRBJ2-3; TRBD2 aligns across 16 bases. The CDR3 nucleotides read TGTGCCAGCAGCTTAGATCTGGGACTAGCGGGGGGGCAGACTCCAAATACGCAGTATTTT. Translation: CASSLDLGLAGGQTPNTQYF.